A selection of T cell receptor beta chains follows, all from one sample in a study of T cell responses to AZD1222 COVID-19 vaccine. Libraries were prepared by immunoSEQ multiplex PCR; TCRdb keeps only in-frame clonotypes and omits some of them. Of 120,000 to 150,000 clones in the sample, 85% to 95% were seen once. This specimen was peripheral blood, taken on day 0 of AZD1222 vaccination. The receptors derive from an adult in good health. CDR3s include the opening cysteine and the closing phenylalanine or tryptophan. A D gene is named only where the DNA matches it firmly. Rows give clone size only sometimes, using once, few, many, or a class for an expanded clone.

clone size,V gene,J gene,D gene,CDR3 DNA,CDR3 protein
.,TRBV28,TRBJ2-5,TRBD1,TGTGCCAGCAGTTCTCGGACAGGGGTAGAGACCCAGTACTTC,CASSSRTGVETQYF
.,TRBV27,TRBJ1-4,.,TGTGCCAGCCCTCCGTTAAGGGGGGATAATTGGGCTAATGAAAAACTGTTTTTT,CASPPLRGDNWANEKLFF
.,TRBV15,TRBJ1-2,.,TGTGCCACCAGCAGAGGTGCGTTCGGAGGGGCCTATGGCTACACCTTC,CATSRGAFGGAYGYTF
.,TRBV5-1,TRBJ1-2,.,TGCGCCAGCAGCTTGGGACGGACAGATAATGGCTACACCTTC,CASSLGRTDNGYTF
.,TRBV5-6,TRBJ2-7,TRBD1,TGTGCCAGCAGCTTGGAGGGGGCCATAAGTGTGCAGTACTTC,CASSLEGAISVQYF
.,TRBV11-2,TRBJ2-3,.,TGTGCCAGCTCGTACCCGGATACGCAGTATTTT,CASSYPDTQYF
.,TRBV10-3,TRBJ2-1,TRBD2,TGTGCCATCAGTACAGTTTTAGCGGGAACCTCAAATGAGCAGTTCTTC,CAISTVLAGTSNEQFF
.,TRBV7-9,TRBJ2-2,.,TGTGCCAGCAGCTTAGGGCACACCGGGGAGCTGTTTTTT,CASSLGHTGELFF
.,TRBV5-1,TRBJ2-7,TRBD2,TGCGCCAGCAGCTTGGCCCCAGCGGGAGGGTCCTACGAGCAGTACTTC,CASSLAPAGGSYEQYF
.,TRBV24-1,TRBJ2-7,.,TGTGCCACCAGTGACCCCAATGACGGTTCCCACGAGCAGTACTTC,CATSDPNDGSHEQYF
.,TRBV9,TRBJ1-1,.,TGTGCCAGCAGCAATGGGGGGACCTACACTGAAGCTTTCTTT,CASSNGGTYTEAFF
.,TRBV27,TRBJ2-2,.,TGTGCCAGCAGTTCCGGGACACCCACCGGGGAGCTGTTTTTT,CASSSGTPTGELFF
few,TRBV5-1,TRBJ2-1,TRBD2,TGCGCCAGCAGCGCGGGGGGCGGGGATAAGCGAAGTGAGCAGTTCTTC,CASSAGGGDKRSEQFF
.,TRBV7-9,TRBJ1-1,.,TGTGCCAGCAGCTTAGGGGTTAGGGGTGACACTGAAGCTTTCTTT,CASSLGVRGDTEAFF
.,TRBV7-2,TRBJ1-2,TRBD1,TGTGCCAGCAGCTATTCCCGCCGGGACAGACAAGGCTACACCTTC,CASSYSRRDRQGYTF